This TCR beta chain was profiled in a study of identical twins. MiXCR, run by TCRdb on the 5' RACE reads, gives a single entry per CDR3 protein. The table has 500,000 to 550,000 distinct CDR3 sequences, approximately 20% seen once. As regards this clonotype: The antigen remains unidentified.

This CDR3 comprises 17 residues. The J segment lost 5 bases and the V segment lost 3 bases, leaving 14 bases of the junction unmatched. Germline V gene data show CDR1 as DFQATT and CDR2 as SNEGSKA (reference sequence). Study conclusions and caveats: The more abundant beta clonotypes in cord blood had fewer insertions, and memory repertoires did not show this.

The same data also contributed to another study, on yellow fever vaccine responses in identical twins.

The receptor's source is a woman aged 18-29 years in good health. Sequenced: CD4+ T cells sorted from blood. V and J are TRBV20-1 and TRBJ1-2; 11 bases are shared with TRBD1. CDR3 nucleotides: TGCAGTGCTAGTTCTTTGTTTGGACAGGGGGCGAATTATGGCTACACCTTC. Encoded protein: CSASSLFGQGANYGYTF.